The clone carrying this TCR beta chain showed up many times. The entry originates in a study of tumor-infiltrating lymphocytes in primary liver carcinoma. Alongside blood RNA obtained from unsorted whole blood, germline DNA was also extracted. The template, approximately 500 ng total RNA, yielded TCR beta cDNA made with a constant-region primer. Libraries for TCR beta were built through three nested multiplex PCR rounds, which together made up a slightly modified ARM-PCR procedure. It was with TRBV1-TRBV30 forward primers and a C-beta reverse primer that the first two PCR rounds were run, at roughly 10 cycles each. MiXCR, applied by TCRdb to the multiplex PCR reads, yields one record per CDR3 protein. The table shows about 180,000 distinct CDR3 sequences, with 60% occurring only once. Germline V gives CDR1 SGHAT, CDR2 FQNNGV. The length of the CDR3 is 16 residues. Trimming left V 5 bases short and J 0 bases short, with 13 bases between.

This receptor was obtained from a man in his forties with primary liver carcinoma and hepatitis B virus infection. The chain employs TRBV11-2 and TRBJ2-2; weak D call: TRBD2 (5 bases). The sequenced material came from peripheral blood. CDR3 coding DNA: TGTGCCAGCAGCCAGAGGACTGCTTCGAACACCGGGGAGCTGTTTTTT. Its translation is CASSQRTASNTGELFF.